The following is a T cell receptor beta chain sequence with its context. The sample comes from a study of cytomegalovirus exposure and HLA in healthy donors. Vbeta (60) and Jbeta (13) primers were used in the PCR. Generated by immunoSEQ multiplex PCR, the TCRdb table keeps only in-frame clones and is missing some. This table holds some 200,000 clones, about 83% found once. The CDR3 loop spans 16 amino acids. CDR1 and CDR2 (germline): KGHSH, LQKENI. Trimming removed 3 bases from V and 0 bases from J, with 12 bases in between. The TCR sequence derives from a middle-aged man in good health and CMV-seronegative. The chain joins TRBV18 to TRBJ1-3; D gene ambiguous. Sequenced: PBMCs. The CDR3 protein is CASSPTRQASGNTIYF. The CDR3, as DNA: TGTGCCAGCTCACCGACACGACAAGCCTCTGGAAACACCATATATTTT.